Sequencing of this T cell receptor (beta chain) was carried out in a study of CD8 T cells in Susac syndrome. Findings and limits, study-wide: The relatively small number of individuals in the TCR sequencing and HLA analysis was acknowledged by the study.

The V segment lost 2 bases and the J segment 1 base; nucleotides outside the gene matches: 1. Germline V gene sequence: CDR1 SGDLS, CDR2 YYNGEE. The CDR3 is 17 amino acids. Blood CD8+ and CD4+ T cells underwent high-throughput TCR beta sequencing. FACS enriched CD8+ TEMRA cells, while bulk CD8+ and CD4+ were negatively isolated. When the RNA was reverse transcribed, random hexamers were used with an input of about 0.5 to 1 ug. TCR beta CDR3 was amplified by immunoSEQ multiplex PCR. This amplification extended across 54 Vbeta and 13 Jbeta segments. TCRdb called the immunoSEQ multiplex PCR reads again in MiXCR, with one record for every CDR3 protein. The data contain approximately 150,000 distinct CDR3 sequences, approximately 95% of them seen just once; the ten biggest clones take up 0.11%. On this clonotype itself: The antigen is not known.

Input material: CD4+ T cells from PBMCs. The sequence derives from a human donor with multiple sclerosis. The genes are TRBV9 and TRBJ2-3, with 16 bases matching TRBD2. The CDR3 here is CASSVGTSGGGTDTQYF. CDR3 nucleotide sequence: TGTGCCAGCAGCGTTGGGACTAGCGGGGGGGGCACAGATACGCAGTATTTT.